The clone carrying this T cell receptor (beta chain) has just a few counts. No antigen is known for it. With a J-beta primer mix and a sample-barcoded 5' primer, a second PCR ran about 7 to 12 cycles. Researchers report that a template-switch adaptor with 12 random nucleotides tagged each cDNA molecule. Each of the samples gave a minimum of 2.5 million paired-end reads that contained CDR3. TCRdb re-analysed the 5' RACE reads in MiXCR, keeping a single row per CDR3 protein. The sample contains roughly 1,700,000 distinct CDR3 sequences, roughly 27% of which appear only once. The trim removed 4 bases at V and 5 bases at J, leaving 3 bases unmatched. Germline V gene sequence: CDR1 SGDLS, CDR2 YYNGEE. The CDR3 covers 13 residues. The data belong to a study of blood T cells in healthy people across ages. Study-wide findings and caveats: Reliance upon unsorted PBMCs precluded definitive naive versus antigen-experienced comparison. The recorded TCR beta diversity per million T cells decreased in a roughly linear manner with age.

This clonotype was sampled from a woman in her 30s in good health. The V and J genes are TRBV9 and TRBJ2-5; 9 positions match TRBD2. Sequenced input: blood. The CDR3 DNA reads as TGTGCCAGCAGCATTAGCGGGGGCGAGACCCAGTACTTC. Translating it yields CASSISGGETQYF.